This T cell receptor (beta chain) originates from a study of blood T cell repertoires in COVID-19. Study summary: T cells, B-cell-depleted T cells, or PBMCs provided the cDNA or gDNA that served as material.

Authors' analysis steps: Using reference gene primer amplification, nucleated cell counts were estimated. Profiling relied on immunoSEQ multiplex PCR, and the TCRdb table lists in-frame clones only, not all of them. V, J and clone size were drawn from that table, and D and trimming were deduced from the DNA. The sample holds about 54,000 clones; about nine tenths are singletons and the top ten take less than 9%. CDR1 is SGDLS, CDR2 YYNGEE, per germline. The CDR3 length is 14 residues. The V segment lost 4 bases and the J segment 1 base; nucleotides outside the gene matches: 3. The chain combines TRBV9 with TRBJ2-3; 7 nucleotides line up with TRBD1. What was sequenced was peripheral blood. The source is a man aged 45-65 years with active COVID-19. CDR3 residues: CASSNGQGTDTQYF. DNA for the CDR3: TGTGCCAGCAGCAACGGACAGGGCACAGATACGCAGTATTTT.